The 20 T cell receptor beta chains below all came from one sample that was sequenced in a study of shared clonotypes between healthy human individuals. Only CD45RO-negative cells positively selected for CCR7 counted as naive CD8 cells, so terminally differentiated effector memory CD45RA+ cells were excluded. Clones were read by immunoSEQ multiplex PCR, and TCRdb kept only the in-frame ones, dropping some. The data contain hundreds of thousands of clones, about 91% of them singletons. Sequencing was carried out using naive CD8+ T cells sorted from blood. The receptors shown here come from a man aged 25 to 40 in good health.

This chain links TRBV7-9 with TRBJ2-1; D is unclear. The CDR3 length is 12 residues. CDR1 is SEHNR and CDR2 is FQNEAQ in the germline V gene (reference sequence). Trimming took off 2 bases at V and 10 bases at J, with 9 bases between the two ends. CDR3 nucleotides: TGTGCCAGCAGCTTAATAACGCGCGAGCAGTTCTTC. Protein product: CASSLITREQFF.

The chain is built from TRBV9 and TRBJ1-4; 11 positions agree with TRBD1. Trimming took 3 bases from V and 8 from J; bases not matched to a gene: 15. The CDR3 covers 18 residues. The germline CDR1 and CDR2 sequences are SGDLS and YYNGEE. Here the CDR3 reads CASSGGGQGAGFGEKLFF. CDR3 DNA sequence: TGTGCCAGCAGCGGAGGAGGACAGGGGGCTGGCTTTGGGGAAAAACTGTTTTTT.

The chain uses TRBV6-5 and TRBJ1-4; the D is unclear. The germline gives CDR1 MNHEY, CDR2 SVGAGI. Trimming took 4 bases from V and 7 from J, leaving 16 bases between them. The CDR3 runs 15 residues. This CDR3 is CASSSARTGSEKLFF. Here the CDR3 DNA reads TGTGCCAGCAGTTCCGCTCGGACGGGGAGTGAAAAACTGTTTTTT.

The rearrangement joins TRBV29-1 to TRBJ2-1, with TRBD1 matching over 9 bases. This CDR3 is 19 amino acids long. Germline trimming cut 0 bases from V and 8 bases from J; bases unmatched to any gene: 20. Germline CDR1 SQVTM, CDR2 ANQGSEA. Here the CDR3 reads CSVEDLHFQTGQGSHEQFF. The CDR3 DNA is TGCAGCGTTGAAGATCTTCATTTCCAAACGGGACAGGGTTCCCATGAGCAGTTCTTC.

The V gene is TRBV6-5, the J gene TRBJ2-1; perhaps TRBD1 as D (6 bases). CDR3 length: 14 amino acids. Looked up from germline, CDR1 is MNHEY and CDR2 is SVGAGI. V was clipped by 4 bases and J by 6 bases, with 13 bases between them. The CDR3 loop is CASSLVARGNEQFF. The CDR3 DNA reads as TGTGCCAGCAGTTTAGTCGCCAGGGGCAATGAGCAGTTCTTC.

This chain uses TRBV15 with TRBJ1-1, with D maybe TRBD1 (5 bases). The V gene's germline CDR1 is LNHNV and CDR2 YYDKDF (reference sequence). V was trimmed by 3 bases and J by 6 bases, leaving 14 bases between them. This CDR3 contains 14 residues. The CDR3 protein is CATSRGGDPPEAFF. As DNA, the CDR3 is TGTGCCACCAGCAGGGGGGGGGACCCCCCTGAAGCTTTCTTT.

The chain carries TRBV30 and TRBJ2-7; D remains unclear. CDR3 length: 10 amino acids. Trimming took 1 base from V and 12 from J, leaving 10 bases between them. Germline CDR1 is GTSNPN and CDR2 is SVGIG (reference sequence). The DNA for the CDR3 is TGTGCCTGGAGTGATCAGCCCCGGTACTTC. Translated: CAWSDQPRYF.

This chain uses TRBV27 with TRBJ2-7; the D gene is possibly TRBD1 (5 bases). With 8 bases removed from V and 0 bases from J, the gap between germline ends came to 11 bases. Germline loops: CDR1 MNHEY, CDR2 SMNVEV (reference sequence). This CDR3 has 13 amino acids. CDR3 loop: CASAPTGSYEQYF. Here the CDR3 DNA reads TGTGCCAGCGCCCCAACAGGCTCCTACGAGCAGTACTTC.

The genes are TRBV25-1 and TRBJ1-2; 8 positions match TRBD1. Germline trimming cut 2 bases from V and 8 bases from J; bases unmatched to any gene: 7. The germline V gene has CDR1 MGHDK and CDR2 SYGVNS. The CDR3 length is 14 residues. CDR3 in DNA: TGTGCCAGCAGTGAACCGGGACAGGTATTAGGCTACACCTTC. This gives the protein CASSEPGQVLGYTF.

The genes are TRBV19 and TRBJ2-7, with 8 bases matching TRBD2. Germline CDR1 and CDR2: LNHDA and SQIVND (reference sequence). The length of the CDR3 is 15 residues. J gave up 0 bases and V 3 bases, and 4 bases lay outside the gene matches. CDR3 amino acids: CASSILAGYSYEQYF. The CDR3 nucleotides read TGTGCCAGTAGTATCCTAGCGGGCTACTCCTACGAGCAGTACTTC.

The chain couples TRBV11-2 to TRBJ1-2; no clear D gene. Between the trimmed V and J ends, which lost 5 bases and 7 bases, there was a span of 23 bases. Germline V gene sequence: CDR1 SGHAT, CDR2 FQNNGV. This CDR3 has 16 amino acids. This CDR3 reads CASSPPPGREMRGYTF. CDR3 bases: TGTGCCAGCAGCCCACCCCCCGGACGGGAAATGCGTGGCTACACCTTC.

The chain employs TRBV4-3 and TRBJ2-1; TRBD2 is a possible D gene (5 bases). Germline CDR1 LGHNA, CDR2 YSLEER. The V and J ends lost 2 bases and 4 bases respectively, with 12 bases between them. This CDR3 has 15 amino acids. CDR3 bases: TGCGCCAGCAGCCAAAGGGAGACTGGATACAATGAGCAGTTCTTC. This codes for CASSQRETGYNEQFF.

The CDR3 DNA sequence: TGTGCCAGCAGCTACGTGACAGAGAACACTGAAGCTTTCTTT. Its translation is CASSYVTENTEAFF. This chain joins TRBV11-2 and TRBJ1-1; TRBD1 might be the D (5 bases). V lost 4 bases to trimming and J lost 1 base, with 10 bases between them. CDR3 length: 14 amino acids. Germline CDR1 and CDR2: SGHAT and FQNNGV.

This clone was observed a single time. The rearrangement links TRBV5-5 to TRBJ1-2; unclear D gene. The germline V and J ends were trimmed by 4 bases and 4 bases, with 23 bases remaining between them. Germline CDR1 is SGHKS and CDR2 is YYEKEE (reference sequence). The CDR3 loop spans 17 amino acids. The CDR3, as DNA: TGTGCCAGCAGCCCGACGGCAGAAGAGGTGCTTGGCTATGGCTACACCTTC. It encodes CASSPTAEEVLGYGYTF.

The chain has TRBV7-8 and TRBJ2-1; 11 positions match TRBD2. CDR1 is SGHVS, CDR2 FQNEAQ, per germline. V gave up 5 bases and J gave up 1 base; unmatched junction bases: 13. CDR3 length equals 19 residues. The CDR3 spells CASSPGLAGLRKSYNEQFF. DNA of the CDR3: TGTGCCAGCAGCCCCGGACTAGCGGGCTTACGGAAGTCCTACAATGAGCAGTTCTTC. Based on the CDR3 plus reference TRBV7-8 and TRBJ2-1, the full variable domain is GAGVSQSPRYKVAKRGQDVALRCDPISGHVSLFWYQQALGQGPEFLTYFQNEAQLDKSGLPSDRFFAERPEGSVSTLKIQRTQQEDSAVYLCASSPGLAGLRKSYNEQFFGPGTRLTVL.

The chain uses TRBV5-6 and TRBJ1-2; TRBD1 might be the D (5 bases). This CDR3 is built from 14 residues. V was pared by 2 bases and J by 7 bases, with 15 bases between. The germline gives CDR1 SGHDT, CDR2 YYEEEE. CDR3 sequence reads: CASSFGTDLPGYTF. CDR3 sequence (DNA): TGTGCCAGCAGCTTCGGGACCGACCTTCCTGGCTACACCTTC.

The chain has TRBV28 and TRBJ2-3, with 7 bases aligning to TRBD1. The CDR3 is 14 residues long. With V trimmed by 5 bases and J by 4 bases, 6 bases remained unmatched. Germline-derived CDR1 and CDR2 are MDHEN and SYDVKM. CDR3 sequence (DNA): TGTGCCAGCAGTCCCAGGGGGTCGGCAGATACGCAGTATTTT. It encodes CASSPRGSADTQYF.

This clone has more than one count but fewer than ten. The chain is built from TRBV19 and TRBJ2-1; 9 bases agree with TRBD2. Trimming cost V 5 bases and J 8 bases; bases outside gene matches: 7. This CDR3 region has 14 residues. CDR1 is LNHDA, CDR2 SQIVND, per germline (reference sequence). CDR3 in amino acids: CASSLAGGRYEQFF. CDR3 sequence (DNA): TGTGCCAGTAGTTTGGCGGGAGGGCGGTATGAGCAGTTCTTC. Based on the CDR3 plus reference TRBV19 and TRBJ2-1, the full variable domain is DGGITQSPKYLFRKEGQNVTLSCEQNLNHDAMYWYRQDPGQGLRLIYYSQIVNDFQKGDIAEGYSVSREKKESFPLTVTSAQKNPTAFYLCASSLAGGRYEQFFGPGTRLTVL.

In DNA, the CDR3 is TGTGCCAGCAGCCCATTTGTCCTGAACACCGGGGAGCTGTTTTTT. This codes for CASSPFVLNTGELFF. The chain links TRBV5-6 to TRBJ2-2; D ambiguous. CDR3 length: 15 amino acids. The germline V gene encodes CDR1 SGHDT and CDR2 YYEEEE. Trimming took off 4 bases at V and 1 base at J, with 11 bases between the two ends.

This rearrangement joins TRBV7-2 to TRBJ2-1; 7 bases align to TRBD2. J lost 8 bases, V lost 4 bases, and 14 bases had no gene match. The CDR3 length is 16 residues. Looked up from germline, CDR1 is SGHTA and CDR2 is FQGNSA. The CDR3 bases are TGTGCCAGCAGCTCAACCAGCGGGATGAGATACGATGAGCAGTTCTTC. This translates into CASSSTSGMRYDEQFF.